The clone carrying this T cell receptor (beta chain) has just one count. These data are taken from a study of blood T cell repertoires in COVID-19. As originally analysed: Nucleated cell number was recorded as an estimate derived from reference gene primer amplification. Profiling relied on immunoSEQ multiplex PCR, and the TCRdb table lists in-frame clones only, not all of them. D and trimming were read from the DNA, whereas the V and J calls and clone size are those reported in that table. The data contain 350,000 or so clones, roughly 90% of them singletons. V dropped 6 bases and J dropped 0 bases, with 8 bases sitting between them. The germline V gene has CDR1 MDHEN and CDR2 SYDVKM. The CDR3 runs 13 residues. Cohort assignment relied on participant-reported clinical history. Resolution of symptoms, clearance, or two negative PCRs was present in recovered Cohort 3 donors.

This sequence was found in a woman between 25 and 40 years old who had recovered from COVID-19. The chain is built from TRBV28 and TRBJ1-1; a possible D gene is TRBD1 (6 bases). Sample: PBMCs or T cells enriched from blood (not recorded which). CDR3 in amino acids: CASRGQMNTEAFF. Written as DNA, the CDR3 is TGTGCCAGCAGGGGACAAATGAACACTGAAGCTTTCTTT. Looking up the rest from reference TRBV28 and TRBJ1-1 gives the full variable domain: DVKVTQSSRYLVKRTGEKVFLECVQDMDHENMFWYRQDPGLGLRLIYFSYDVKMKEKGDIPEGYSVSREKKERFSLILESASTNQTSMYLCASRGQMNTEAFFGQGTRLTVV.